This T cell receptor (beta chain) was recovered during a study of shared clonotypes between healthy human individuals. The CDR3 covers 11 residues. CDR1 is DFQATT and CDR2 is SNEGSKA in the germline V gene (reference sequence). V was trimmed by 7 bases and J by 5 bases, leaving 10 bases between them. Original analysis: ImmunoSEQ yielded junction-only sequences lacking quality scores, so filtering differed. Only in-frame clones appear in the TCRdb table, and some are missing; sequencing was by immunoSEQ multiplex PCR. Clone size and V and J calls were adopted from that table, with D and trimming inferred from the DNA. The sample has hundreds of thousands of clones; around three quarters are singletons.

The sequence was obtained from a woman between 40 and 50 years old in good health. Some clones in this sample may be carry-over from other donors' samples. The chain carries TRBV20-1 and TRBJ2-3; D possibly corresponds to TRBD1 (6 bases). Material for sequencing was PBMCs. The CDR3 sequence is CSGGPGDTQYF. Written as DNA, the CDR3 is TGCAGTGGGGGGCCGGGAGATACGCAGTATTTT.